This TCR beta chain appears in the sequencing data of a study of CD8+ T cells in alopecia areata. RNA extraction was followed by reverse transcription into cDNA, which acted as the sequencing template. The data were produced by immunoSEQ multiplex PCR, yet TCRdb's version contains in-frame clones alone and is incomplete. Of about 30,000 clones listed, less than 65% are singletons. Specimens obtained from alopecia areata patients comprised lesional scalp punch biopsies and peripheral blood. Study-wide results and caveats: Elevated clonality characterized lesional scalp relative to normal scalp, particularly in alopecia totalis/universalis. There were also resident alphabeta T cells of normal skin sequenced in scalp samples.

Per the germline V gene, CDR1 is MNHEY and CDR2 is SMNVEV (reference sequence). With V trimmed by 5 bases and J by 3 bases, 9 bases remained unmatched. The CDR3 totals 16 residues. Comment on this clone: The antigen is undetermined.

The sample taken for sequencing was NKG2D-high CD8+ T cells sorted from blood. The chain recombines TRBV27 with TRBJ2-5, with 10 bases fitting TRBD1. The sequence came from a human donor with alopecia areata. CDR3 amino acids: CASSLAGTGDEETQYF. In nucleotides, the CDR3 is TGTGCCAGCAGTCTCGCCGGGACAGGGGATGAAGAGACCCAGTACTTC.